This entry is about one T cell receptor beta chain. These data come from a study of T cells in Graves' hyperthyroidism and ophthalmopathy. Germline V CDR1 and CDR2: MNHEY, SMNVEV (reference sequence). Trimming pared 5 bases from V and 1 base from J, leaving 14 bases between. CDR3 length equals 16 residues. Authors of the study amplified TCR beta CDR3 regions from RNA transcripts. RT-PCR in the first round (using the HTBI primer set) targeted the TCR CDR3. Via MiXCR, TCRdb re-called the multiplex PCR reads, giving one row per CDR3 protein. The sample includes about 500,000 distinct CDR3 sequences, 16% of them seen just once.

Sequencing was performed on blood. This sequence joins TRBV27 and TRBJ2-2, with a possible D match to TRBD2 (6 bases). This TCR derives from a young woman with Graves' hyperthyroidism. In nucleotides, the CDR3 is TGTGCCAGCAGTCCCAGTGGAGCGGGGAACACCGGGGAGCTGTTTTTT. Translated, it gives CASSPSGAGNTGELFF.